These T cell receptor beta chains were read from a single sample in a study of cytomegalovirus exposure and HLA in healthy donors. Produced via immunoSEQ multiplex PCR; TCRdb's table is partial and in-frame only. The sample has fewer than 200,000 clones, 8.5% to 10% seen once. The specimen sequenced was PBMCs. The receptor source for this set is a woman aged 25 to 39 in good health and CMV-seropositive. CDR3s include the opening cysteine and the closing phenylalanine or tryptophan. The order of the fields is J gene, V gene, CDR3 length, clone size, D gene, CDR3 protein, CDR3 DNA. The D gene is left open where the match is weak. Not every row has a clone size; where given, it reads once, few, many or a size class.

j_call: TRBJ1-2
v_call: TRBV18
cdr3_length: 14
clone_size: .
d_call: .
cdr3_aa: CASSRLDTNYGYTF
cdr3_nt: TGTGCCAGCTCCCGCCTGGACACAAACTATGGCTACACCTTC

j_call: TRBJ2-7
v_call: TRBV9
cdr3_length: 15
clone_size: few
d_call: TRBD1
cdr3_aa: CASSEGTGYYREQYF
cdr3_nt: TGTGCCAGCAGCGAAGGGACAGGGTATTATCGCGAGCAGTACTTC

j_call: TRBJ2-1
v_call: TRBV4-1
cdr3_length: 16
clone_size: .
d_call: TRBD2
cdr3_aa: CASSQETSGSRDEQFF
cdr3_nt: TGCGCCAGCAGCCAAGAGACTAGCGGGAGTAGGGATGAGCAGTTCTTC

j_call: TRBJ2-7
v_call: TRBV13
cdr3_length: 15
clone_size: few
d_call: TRBD1
cdr3_aa: CASSLPGQDTYEQYF
cdr3_nt: TGTGCCAGCAGTCTACCGGGACAGGACACCTACGAGCAGTACTTC

j_call: TRBJ1-1
v_call: TRBV21-1
cdr3_length: 19
clone_size: few
d_call: .
cdr3_aa: CASSKNFPSSTGENTEAFF
cdr3_nt: TGTGCCAGCAGCAAAAACTTCCCGTCATCGACAGGGGAGAACACTGAAGCTTTCTTT

j_call: TRBJ2-7
v_call: TRBV5-1
cdr3_length: 16
clone_size: .
d_call: TRBD1
cdr3_aa: CASSPRGAGQGHEQYF
cdr3_nt: TGCGCCAGCAGCCCCCGGGGTGCGGGACAGGGCCACGAGCAGTACTTC

j_call: TRBJ2-1
v_call: TRBV13
cdr3_length: 12
clone_size: .
d_call: .
cdr3_aa: CASSSQYNEQFF
cdr3_nt: TGTGCCAGCAGCTCACAATACAATGAGCAGTTCTTC

j_call: TRBJ2-7
v_call: TRBV5-1
cdr3_length: 15
clone_size: .
d_call: .
cdr3_aa: CASSPNAGDGYEQYF
cdr3_nt: TGCGCCAGCAGCCCAAACGCAGGGGACGGCTACGAGCAGTACTTC

j_call: TRBJ2-1
v_call: TRBV2
cdr3_length: 12
clone_size: .
d_call: TRBD2
cdr3_aa: CASRTGRYEQFF
cdr3_nt: TGTGCCAGCAGGACCGGGAGGTACGAGCAGTTCTTC

j_call: TRBJ1-2
v_call: TRBV29-1
cdr3_length: 12
clone_size: .
d_call: TRBD1
cdr3_aa: CSVGDRDRGYTF
cdr3_nt: TGCAGCGTGGGGGACAGGGATCGGGGCTACACCTTC